The rows below give T cell receptor beta chains drawn from one sample of a study of T-cell memory formation after mild COVID-19. TCRdb recomputed calls from the 5' RACE reads with MiXCR, one row per CDR3 protein. The sample holds over 300,000 distinct CDR3 sequences, around a fifth seen once. The sample comprised PBMCs or a T cell subset sorted from them (not recorded which). The receptors derive from a man between 18 and 29 years old who had mild COVID-19 (a few samples of this study predate the infection). Cell type and time point are not known. Each CDR3 is given without its conserved first and last residue. D genes are given only for firm matches.

V	D	CDR3
TRBV24-1	TRBD1	ATSDSSRGSYNEQF
TRBV4-2	TRBD1	ASSHGDSDNEKLF
TRBV9	.	ASSVDLAGSYEQF
TRBV28	.	ASKGWRTDTQY
TRBV5-1	TRBD1	ASSLAVAGGDEAF
TRBV15	TRBD1	ATSPRTGRARTEAF
TRBV6-5	TRBD1	ASRPDRGRRAF
TRBV2	.	ASSEAGSFNYGYT
TRBV20-1	.	SASSPVSYEQY
TRBV6-5	.	ASSYRDRETQY
TRBV4-2	TRBD1	ASSTRDRGRDGPLH
TRBV6-2/TRBV6-3	.	ASSNPVPVRQF
TRBV19	.	ASSIVVGATEAF
TRBV4-3	TRBD1	ASSPYKGQGYTEAF
TRBV5-1	TRBD1	ASSPGTGAGANVLA
TRBV18	.	ASSPNQAYQPQH
TRBV2	.	ASRIPTGYTEAF
TRBV12-3/TRBV12-4	.	ASSLGRQGSGELF
TRBV11-2	TRBD2	ASSLDSGGAWNEQF
TRBV7-8	.	ASSVMVPGSGEQY
TRBV7-6	.	ASTRRGGARTDTQY
TRBV5-6	TRBD2	ASSLREAETQY
TRBV29-1	TRBD1	SVARTGVREQY
TRBV7-9	TRBD1	ASSLDRDGGYT
TRBV6-6	.	ASSYYAGTDTQY
TRBV12-3/TRBV12-4	.	ASRNDSSYGYT
TRBV9	.	ASSVGGSEETQY
TRBV4-1	.	ASSPAQADLSYEQY
TRBV28	.	ASSLPSRASGAQF
TRBV3-1	TRBD1	ASASDRGLNEQF
TRBV5-1	TRBD1	ASSEQGEGYEQY
TRBV6-2/TRBV6-3	.	ASTRDGNTGELF
TRBV6-2/TRBV6-3	TRBD1	ASRGSGGPELF
TRBV12-3/TRBV12-4	TRBD2	ASSHSGGASYNEQF
TRBV7-3	.	ASSFSSSYNEQF
TRBV7-2	TRBD2	ASSATSGGYEQF
TRBV19	TRBD1	ASSTWTRTGESSQH
TRBV6-5	TRBD1	ASSYSRTGFGYT
TRBV12-3/TRBV12-4	TRBD2	ASKSLLAGGRYNEQF
TRBV20-1	.	SARRRDTEAF
TRBV20-1	TRBD2	SARDWIAGVQETQY
TRBV7-6	TRBD1	ASSLRQGQETQY
TRBV19	TRBD1	ASSNRTGVMNTEAF
TRBV7-8	TRBD1	ASSSPTGHGETQY
TRBV18	TRBD2	ASSSTSGYYEQY
TRBV5-1	.	ASSLARTLDEQY
TRBV4-3	.	ASSGAGLGTEAF
TRBV12-3/TRBV12-4	.	ASRKQGRGGYT
TRBV12-3/TRBV12-4	.	ASSAQSNYGYT